What follows are 5 T cell receptor beta chains derived from one specimen sequenced in a study of blood T cell repertoires in COVID-19. Profiling relied on immunoSEQ multiplex PCR, and the TCRdb table lists in-frame clones only, not all of them. The sample shows 65,000 to 90,000 clones, approximately 80% of them seen only once. Sequenced input: peripheral blood. All receptors derive from a woman of 80 years or more with active or convalescent COVID-19.

This clone has just a few counts. The chain combines TRBV5-1 with TRBJ2-4; 9 bases match TRBD2. CDR1 SGHRS and CDR2 YFSETQ come from the germline V gene. CDR3 size: 15 residues. V lost 5 bases, J lost 8 bases, and 11 bases stayed unmatched. The chain's CDR3 is CASSAATGLADIQYF. CDR3 sequence (DNA): TGCGCCAGCAGTGCTGCAACGGGACTAGCCGACATTCAGTACTTC.

The rearrangement uses TRBV3-1 (or the pseudogene TRBV3-2) and TRBJ1-1; possibly TRBD1 for D (5 bases). V lost 4 bases to trimming and J lost 11 bases, with 14 bases between them. The CDR3 length is 12 residues. Germline V gene sequence: CDR1 LGHDT, CDR2 YNNKEL (reference sequence). DNA for the CDR3: TGTGCCAGCAGCCTGGGGAGGGGAAGGGCTTTCTTT. It encodes CASSLGRGRAFF.

V usage is TRBV3-1 (or the pseudogene TRBV3-2) and J usage is TRBJ2-5, with a possible D match to TRBD1 (6 bases). Trimming took off 3 bases at V and 7 bases at J, with 18 bases between the two ends. Germline V gene data show CDR1 as LGHDT and CDR2 as YNNKEL (reference sequence). CDR3 length equals 15 residues. CDR3 bases: TGTGCCAGCAGCCAGGTACAGGGAAATAGGGGGACCCAGTACTTC. As protein: CASSQVQGNRGTQYF.

V is TRBV5-4 and J is TRBJ2-2, with 12 bases matching TRBD2. The CDR3 is 17 amino acids. From germline, CDR1 is SGHNT and CDR2 YYREEE (reference sequence). Germline trimming cut 1 base from V and 7 bases from J; bases unmatched to any gene: 8. The CDR3 loop reads CASSLRLAGVPVGELFF. As DNA, the CDR3 is TGTGCCAGCAGCTTGAGACTAGCGGGAGTTCCGGTCGGGGAGCTGTTTTTT.

The rearrangement uses TRBV5-4 and TRBJ2-3; 10 nucleotides line up with TRBD1. The J segment lost 4 bases and the V segment lost 1 base, leaving 9 bases of the junction unmatched. Germline V gene data show CDR1 as SGHNT and CDR2 as YYREEE (reference sequence). The CDR3 spans 17 residues. The CDR3 DNA sequence: TGTGCCAGCAGCTTGCCCTGGACAGGGGGTAGCGCAGATACGCAGTATTTT. It yields the protein CASSLPWTGGSADTQYF.